This T cell receptor (beta chain) was documented in a study of blood T cell repertoires in COVID-19 (dated by TCRdb to about 2020). Broadly, across the study: The collaborator samples originated in the United States, Italy and Spain and spanned the acute and convalescent phases of COVID-19. Samples were obtained from the ongoing ImmuneRACE study (first 160 participants) and from roughly 1,300 subjects provided by 6 global collaborators. The material from the prospective study consisted of cDNA or gDNA derived from T cells, B-cell-depleted T cells, or PBMCs. The repertoires were released in a freely available public database intended as a resource for research on the immune response to SARS-CoV-2. HLA class I and class II types, where available, came from metadata supplied by the sample provider rather than from assay-based typing. A de-identified subject ID, COVID-19 status, age in years and sex were almost always included in the sample metadata. Subjects who had been exposed to COVID-19, were actively infected with it, or had recovered from it provided the deeply sampled blood TCRbeta repertoires that made up the dataset. Points the paper makes about the study in general: Clinical and demographic metadata were provided uncurated, with the amount varying by source and participant.

The table lists this clone with a count of one. The specificity of this receptor is unknown. No base-level quality is on record; no much larger clone is a single base apart. The germline V gene gives CDR1 as MNHNS and CDR2 as SASEGT. The V and J ends are trimmed by 3 bases and 0 bases, leaving 6 bases between them. The CDR3 starts with the cysteine, ends with the phenylalanine, and has 13 residues. The only DNA kept is the CDR3, 39 bases in frame from the first base. The immunoSEQ Assay, a bias-controlled multiplex PCR, was used to amplify TCRbeta CDR3 regions from genomic DNA. The source study handled its data this way. The number of nucleated cells in each sample was estimated from the amplification of reference gene primers within the assay. To quantify the absolute abundance of each unique TCRbeta CDR3 rearrangement, sequence reads were collapsed and filtered. For each sample, productive Simpson clonality was calculated as the square root of Simpson's diversity index across productive rearrangements. The source is immuneACCESS, and TCRdb retained only in-frame sequences with V and J called. Part of the clones is not carried over; for the studies checked, unresolved V genes explain less than half of this, and the remainder is unexplained. V and J calls plus clone size are reproduced from that table; the DNA served to infer D and trimming. This sample has 150,000 to 200,000 clones in its table, and about 88% of those were observed once. The top ten clones comprise 2.5% to 3.5% of the sample.

The collaborating institutions used their own protocols to collect whole blood in K2EDTA tubes. For TCRbeta analysis, collaborator samples were shipped as frozen whole blood, as isolated PBMCs, or as DNA extracted from either sample type. The receptor was derived from a man between 35 and 55 years old with active or convalescent COVID-19. The sample comprised peripheral blood. The chain links TRBV6-1 with TRBJ2-7; no D gene call is confident. The CDR3 reads CASSENSSYEQYF. The DNA sequence is as follows: TGTGCCAGCAGTGAGAACAGCTCCTACGAGCAGTACTTC.